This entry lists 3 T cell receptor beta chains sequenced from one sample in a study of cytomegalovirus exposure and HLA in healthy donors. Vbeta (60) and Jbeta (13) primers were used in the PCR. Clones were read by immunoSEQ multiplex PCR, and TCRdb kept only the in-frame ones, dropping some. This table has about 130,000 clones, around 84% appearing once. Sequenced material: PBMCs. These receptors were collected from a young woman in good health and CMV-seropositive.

The CDR3 spells CASSLVAGTYEQYF. The CDR3 region has the DNA TGTGCCAGCAGCTTGGTGGCAGGTACCTACGAGCAGTACTTC. The chain combines TRBV5-5 with TRBJ2-7; D remains unclear. Trimming shortened V by 0 bases and J by 2 bases, and 9 bases separated the two germline ends. This CDR3 has 14 residues. Germline V gives CDR1 SGHKS, CDR2 YYEKEE (reference sequence).

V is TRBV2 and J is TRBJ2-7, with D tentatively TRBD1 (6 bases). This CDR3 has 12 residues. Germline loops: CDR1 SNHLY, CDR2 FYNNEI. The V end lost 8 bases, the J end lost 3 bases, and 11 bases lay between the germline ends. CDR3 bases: TGTGCCAGCCGGGGACACCTCTACGAGCAGTACTTC. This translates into CASRGHLYEQYF.

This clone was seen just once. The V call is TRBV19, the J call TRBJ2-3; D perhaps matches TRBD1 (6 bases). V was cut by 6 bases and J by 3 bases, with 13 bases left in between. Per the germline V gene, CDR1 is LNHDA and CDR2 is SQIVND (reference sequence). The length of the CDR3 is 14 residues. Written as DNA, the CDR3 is TGTGCCAGTAGGCAGGCAGGGGTAACAGATACGCAGTATTTT. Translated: CASRQAGVTDTQYF.